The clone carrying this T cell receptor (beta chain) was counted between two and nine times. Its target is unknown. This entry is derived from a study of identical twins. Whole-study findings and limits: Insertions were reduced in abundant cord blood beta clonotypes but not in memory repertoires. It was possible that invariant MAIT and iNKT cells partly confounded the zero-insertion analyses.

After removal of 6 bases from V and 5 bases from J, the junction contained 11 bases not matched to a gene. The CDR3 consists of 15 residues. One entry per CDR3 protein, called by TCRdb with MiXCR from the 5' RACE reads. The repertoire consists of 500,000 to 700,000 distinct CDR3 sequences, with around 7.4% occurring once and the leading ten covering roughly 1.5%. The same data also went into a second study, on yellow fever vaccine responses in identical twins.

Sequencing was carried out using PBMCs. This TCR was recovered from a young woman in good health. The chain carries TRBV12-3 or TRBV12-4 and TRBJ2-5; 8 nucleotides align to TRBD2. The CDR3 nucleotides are TGTGCCAGCAGAACCGGGACTAGTTCTTTCGAGACCCAGTACTTC. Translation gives CASRTGTSSFETQYF.